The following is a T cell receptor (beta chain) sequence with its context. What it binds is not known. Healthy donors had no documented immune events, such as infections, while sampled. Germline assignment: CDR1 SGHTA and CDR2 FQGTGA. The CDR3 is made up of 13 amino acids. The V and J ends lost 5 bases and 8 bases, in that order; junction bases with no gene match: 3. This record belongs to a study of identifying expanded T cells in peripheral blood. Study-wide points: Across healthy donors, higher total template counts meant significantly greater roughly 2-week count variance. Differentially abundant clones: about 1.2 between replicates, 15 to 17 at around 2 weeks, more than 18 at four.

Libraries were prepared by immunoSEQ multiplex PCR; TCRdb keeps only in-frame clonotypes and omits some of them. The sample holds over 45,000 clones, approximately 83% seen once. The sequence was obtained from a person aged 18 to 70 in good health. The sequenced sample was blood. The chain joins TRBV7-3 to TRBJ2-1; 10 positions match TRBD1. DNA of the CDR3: TGTGCCAGCAGCCCGACAGGGGGCGATGAGCAGTTCTTC. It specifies CASSPTGGDEQFF.